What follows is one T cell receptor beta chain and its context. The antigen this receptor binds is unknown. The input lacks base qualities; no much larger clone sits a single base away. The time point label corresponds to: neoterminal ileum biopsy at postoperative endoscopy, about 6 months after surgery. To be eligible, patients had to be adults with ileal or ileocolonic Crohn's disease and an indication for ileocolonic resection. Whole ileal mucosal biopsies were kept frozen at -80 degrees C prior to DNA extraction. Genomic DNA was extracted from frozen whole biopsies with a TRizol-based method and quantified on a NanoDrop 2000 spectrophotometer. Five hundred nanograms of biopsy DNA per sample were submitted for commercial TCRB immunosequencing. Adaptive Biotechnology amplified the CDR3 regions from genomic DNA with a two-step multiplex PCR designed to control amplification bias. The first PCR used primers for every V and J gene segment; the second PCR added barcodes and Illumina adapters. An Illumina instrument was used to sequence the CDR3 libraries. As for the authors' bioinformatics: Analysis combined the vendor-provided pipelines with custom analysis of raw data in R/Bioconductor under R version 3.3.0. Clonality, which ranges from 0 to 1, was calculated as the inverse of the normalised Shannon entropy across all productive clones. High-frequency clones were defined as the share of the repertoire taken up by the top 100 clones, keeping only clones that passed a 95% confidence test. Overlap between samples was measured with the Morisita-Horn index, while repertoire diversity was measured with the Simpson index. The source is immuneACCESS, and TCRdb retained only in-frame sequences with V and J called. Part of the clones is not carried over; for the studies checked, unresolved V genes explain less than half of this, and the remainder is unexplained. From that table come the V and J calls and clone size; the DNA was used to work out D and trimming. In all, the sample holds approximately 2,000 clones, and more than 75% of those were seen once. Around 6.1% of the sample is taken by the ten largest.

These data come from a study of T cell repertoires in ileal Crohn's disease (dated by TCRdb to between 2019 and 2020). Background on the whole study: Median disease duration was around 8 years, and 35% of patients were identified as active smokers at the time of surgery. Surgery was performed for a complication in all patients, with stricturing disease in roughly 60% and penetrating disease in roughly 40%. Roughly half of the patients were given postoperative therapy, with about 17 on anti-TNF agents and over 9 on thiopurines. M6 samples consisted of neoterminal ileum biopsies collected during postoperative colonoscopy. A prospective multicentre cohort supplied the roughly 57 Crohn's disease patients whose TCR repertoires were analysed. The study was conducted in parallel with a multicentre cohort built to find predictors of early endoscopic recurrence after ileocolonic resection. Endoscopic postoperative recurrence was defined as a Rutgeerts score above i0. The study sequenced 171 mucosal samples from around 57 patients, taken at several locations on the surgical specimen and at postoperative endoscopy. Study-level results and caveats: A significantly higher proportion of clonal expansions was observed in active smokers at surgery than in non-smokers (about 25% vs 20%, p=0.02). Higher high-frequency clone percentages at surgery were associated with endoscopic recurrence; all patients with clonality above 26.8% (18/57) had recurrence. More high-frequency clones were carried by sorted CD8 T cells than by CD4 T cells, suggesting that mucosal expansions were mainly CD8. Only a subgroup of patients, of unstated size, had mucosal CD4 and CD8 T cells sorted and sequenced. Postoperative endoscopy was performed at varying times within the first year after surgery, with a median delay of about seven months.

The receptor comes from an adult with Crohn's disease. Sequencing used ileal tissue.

The sequenced DNA is TGTGCCAGCAGCGGGGACACAAATAATTCACCCCTCCACTTT. Translated, it reads CASSGDTNNSPLHF. The V gene is TRBV7-2 and the J gene is TRBJ1-6; TRBD1 is a weak D gene call, 6 bases matching. V was cut back by 5 bases and J by 5 bases, leaving a gap of 10 bases between them. Taken from cysteine to phenylalanine, the CDR3 has 14 residues. Only the CDR3 DNA is retained, 42 bases long and in frame from the first base. CDR1 and CDR2, per the germline V gene, are SGHTA and FQGNSA.